The 22 T cell receptor beta chains below were found in one sample sequenced in a study of T cell clonality in common variable immunodeficiency. Study conclusions and caveats: Reportedly, TCR beta sequences from common variable immunodeficiency showed fewer deletions and N-nucleotide insertions.

This table comes from immunoSEQ multiplex PCR, and its TCRdb copy is limited to in-frame clones, with some not included. The data show over 30,000 clones, none appearing only once, with around 27% held by the ten largest. Antigens of these TCRs are unknown. The material sequenced was peripheral blood mononuclear cells. Receptors originate from a human donor with common variable immunodeficiency.

This clone was seen at least ten times. Coverage ceases 3 residues before the CDR3 finishes, and the germline J gene fills in the end. The chain has TRBV7-2 and TRBJ2-2; 7 bases are shared with TRBD1. The trim removed 1 base at V and 6 bases at J, leaving 2 bases unmatched. The CDR3 sequence is 14 residues long. Germline CDR1 SGHTA, CDR2 FQGNSA. Partial CDR3 DNA: TGTGCCAGCAGCTTAGGGCAGGGGGCCGGGGAG. This encodes CASSLGQGAGE. In full, the CDR3 reads CASSLGQGAGELFF.

This clone was picked up many times. The CDR3 end is not reached by the read, which stops 3 residues before it; the germline J gene fills it in. The chain has TRBV7-3 and TRBJ2-6; no clear D. The CDR3 runs 13 residues. V dropped 5 bases and J dropped 4 bases, with 6 bases sitting between them. Looked up from germline, CDR1 is SGHTA and CDR2 is FQGTGA. The CDR3 loop is CASSPQGANVLTF. CDR3 bases read: TGTGCCAGCAGCCCCCAAGGGGCCAACGTC.

This clone showed up many times. The read halts 3 residues ahead of the CDR3 end, with the missing end drawn from the germline J gene. The gene calls are TRBV20-1 and TRBJ2-1; D is unresolved. The CDR3 length is 11 residues. Trimming removed 5 bases at V and 4 bases at J, with 6 bases between. Looked up from germline, CDR1 is DFQATT and CDR2 is SNEGSKA (reference sequence). The CDR3 bases that were read are TGCAGTGCTCAACATTACAATGAG. It codes for CSAQHYNE. The full CDR3 is CSAQHYNEQFF.

This clone has at least ten counts. Coverage ceases 3 residues before the CDR3 finishes, and the germline J gene fills in the end. The J gene is TRBJ1-5, the V gene TRBV7-8; D gene unclear. With 0 bases removed from V and 4 bases from J, the gap between germline ends came to 7 bases. Per the germline V gene, CDR1 is SGHVS and CDR2 is FQNEAQ. The CDR3 covers 14 residues. The part of the CDR3 DNA that was read is TGTGCCAGCAGCTTAGCGTCCCCTAATCAGCCC. As protein: CASSLASPNQP. The full CDR3 reads CASSLASPNQPQHF.

This clone occurred many times. The read halts 3 residues ahead of the CDR3 end, with the missing end drawn from the germline J gene. The chain carries TRBV30 and TRBJ1-3; D unresolved. The length of the CDR3 is 12 residues. V was shortened by 1 base and J by 6 bases, with 7 bases between the two germline ends. Germline assignment: CDR1 GTSNPN and CDR2 SVGIG (reference sequence). The CDR3 here is CAWSAIENTIYF. Partial CDR3 DNA: TGTGCCTGGAGTGCTATCGAAAACACC.

A remark on this clone: The read terminates 3 residues ahead of where the CDR3 ends, so the germline J gene completes it. This chain uses TRBV7-9 with TRBJ2-5; 10 positions agree with TRBD1. Trimming at V came to 7 bases and at J to 7 bases, leaving 9 bases not matched to a gene. The CDR3 loop spans 14 amino acids. Germline CDR1 SEHNR, CDR2 FQNEAQ (reference sequence). This CDR3 reads CASTPRRTGGTQYF. CDR3 DNA (partial): TGTGCCAGCACCCCCAGGCGGACAGGGGGGACC.

This clone was counted only a few times. The read ends 3 residues early relative to the CDR3; the germline J gene fills the gap. This chain joins TRBV7-9 and TRBJ2-2; the D gene could be TRBD1 or TRBD2 (6 bases each). The CDR3 has 15 amino acids. Germline CDR1 SEHNR, CDR2 FQNEAQ (reference sequence). V was shortened by 7 bases and J by 4 bases, with 16 bases between the two germline ends. The part of the CDR3 DNA that was read is TGTGCCAGCACCCATACAGGGAGGAGCACCGGGGAG. As protein: CASTHTGRSTGE. Given in full, the CDR3 is CASTHTGRSTGELFF.

As for this clone: The read falls 3 residues short of the CDR3 end, and the missing part is taken from the germline J gene. The rearrangement uses TRBV6-2 or TRBV6-3 and TRBJ2-1, with D tentatively TRBD1 or TRBD2 (6 bases each). The V gene's germline CDR1 is MNHEY and CDR2 SVGEGT. V lost 4 bases and J lost 7, with 17 bases in between. The CDR3 runs 15 residues. This chain's CDR3 is CASSSRRGWSNEQFF. Incomplete CDR3 DNA: TGTGCCAGCAGTTCGCGGAGGGGGTGGTCGAATGAG.

This clone was seen at least ten times. Read sequence stops 3 residues before the CDR3 end, and the germline J gene provides the missing end. The chain uses TRBV19 and TRBJ1-2; 10 positions agree with TRBD1. Germline V CDR1 and CDR2: LNHDA, SQIVND (reference sequence). CDR3 length: 14 residues. V was clipped by 5 bases and J by 6 bases; unmatched bases: 6. CDR3 DNA, as far as it was read: TGTGCCAGTAGTGTGGGACAGGGGCAGGATGGC. Its translation: CASSVGQGQDG. In full, the CDR3 is CASSVGQGQDGYTF.

This clone was seen repeatedly, ten times or more. The DNA read from the CDR3 is TGCAGTGCTAGGGTCGGGACTAGCGGGAGGACAGATACG. Protein sequence: CSARVGTSGRTDT. The entire CDR3 protein reads CSARVGTSGRTDTQYF. V usage is TRBV20-1 and J usage is TRBJ2-3, with 15 nucleotides matching TRBD2. The CDR3 end is not reached by the read, which stops 3 residues before it; the germline J gene fills it in. From germline, CDR1 is DFQATT and CDR2 SNEGSKA (reference sequence). J was trimmed by 3 bases and V by 3 bases; bases with no gene match: 4. CDR3 length equals 16 residues.

There are many counts of this clone. The read terminates 3 residues ahead of where the CDR3 ends, so the germline J gene completes it. This chain uses TRBV10-1 with TRBJ2-3; 9 bases line up with TRBD2. Germline CDR1 WNHNN, CDR2 SYGVQD (reference sequence). V was pared by 2 bases and J by 5 bases, with 5 bases of the junction left unmatched. The CDR3 has 15 amino acids. CDR3 loop: CASSEEGLAKDTQYF. The part of the CDR3 DNA that was read is TGCGCCAGCAGTGAGGAGGGACTAGCTAAAGATACG.

This clone was counted between two and nine times. The read is 3 residues too short to cover the CDR3 end, so that end is filled in from the germline J gene. The rearrangement uses TRBV7-2 and TRBJ2-7, with D unclear. Per germline, CDR1 SGHTA and CDR2 FQGNSA. The length of the CDR3 is 12 residues. Trimming left V 6 bases short and J 3 bases short, with 9 bases between. Partial CDR3 DNA: TGTGCCAGCAGTATGCTTAGCTACGAG. Translated, it gives CASSMLSYE. Given in full, the CDR3 is CASSMLSYEQYF. The variable domain in full, with the rest retrieved from reference TRBV7-2 and TRBJ2-7, is GAGVSQSPSNKVTEKGKDVELRCDPISGHTALYWYRQSLGQGLEFLIYFQGNSAPDKSGLPSDRFSAERTGGSVSTLTIQRTQQEDSAVYLCASSMLSYEQYFGPGTRLTVT.

Comment on this clone: The read stops 3 residues short of the end of the CDR3; the missing end is completed from the germline J gene. The V call is TRBV5-1, the J call TRBJ2-5; D is perhaps TRBD2 (5 bases). Looked up from germline, CDR1 is SGHRS and CDR2 is YFSETQ. The CDR3 spans 15 residues. Trimming took off 0 bases at V and 5 bases at J, with 14 bases between the two ends. This chain's CDR3 is CASSLVQAGGETQYF. The covered CDR3 bases are TGCGCCAGCAGCTTGGTCCAGGCTGGCGGGGAGACC.

This clone was recorded many times. The CDR3 goes on 3 residues after the read ends, and that part is filled in from the germline J gene. Other nucleotide sequences in the sample specify the same CDR3. The chain is built from TRBV5-1 and TRBJ2-3; TRBD2 might be the D (5 bases). There are 14 residues in the CDR3. With 0 bases removed from V and 4 bases from J, the gap between germline ends came to 9 bases. The V gene's germline CDR1 is SGHRS and CDR2 YFSETQ. The sequenced part of the CDR3 DNA is TGCGCCAGCAGCTTGGCTCAGAGGGCAGATACG. Translating gives CASSLAQRADT. The whole CDR3 reads CASSLAQRADTQYF.

In its sample, this clone was seen many times. The read ends 3 residues before the CDR3 terminus; that terminus is restored from the germline J gene. The genes are TRBV14 and TRBJ1-1, with TRBD1 matching over 7 bases. J was trimmed by 2 bases and V by 2 bases; bases with no gene match: 5. Germline V gene lookup returns CDR1 SGHDN and CDR2 FVKESK. This CDR3 spans 15 amino acids. The part of the CDR3 DNA that was read is TGTGCCAGCAGCCAACCGGGACAGTTAAACACTGAA. Translated, it gives CASSQPGQLNTE. The full CDR3 is CASSQPGQLNTEAFF.

As concerns this clone: The CDR3 is cut off 3 residues early in the read; its end comes from the germline J gene. The chain recombines TRBV2 with TRBJ2-2, with 7 bases that match TRBD1. CDR3 length: 14 residues. Germline trimming cut 6 bases from V and 3 bases from J; bases unmatched to any gene: 4. The V gene's germline CDR1 is SNHLY and CDR2 FYNNEI. CDR3 sequence: CASRNRGYTGELFF. The part of the CDR3 DNA that was read is TGTGCCAGCAGGAACAGGGGTTACACCGGGGAG.

This clone was seen at least ten times. The CDR3: CASATGIAKNIQYF. CDR3 DNA (partial): TGTGCCAGCGCAACAGGGATAGCCAAAAACATT. The chain is built from TRBV2 and TRBJ2-4; perhaps TRBD1 as D (6 bases). The read falls 3 residues short of the CDR3 end, and the missing part is taken from the germline J gene. The CDR3 extends over 14 amino acids. V was cut by 8 bases and J by 0 bases, with 11 bases left in between. Germline V gene lookup returns CDR1 SNHLY and CDR2 FYNNEI.

This clone has ten or more counts. Read sequence stops 3 residues before the CDR3 end, and the germline J gene provides the missing end. The V call is TRBV30, the J call TRBJ2-3; no firm D call. The CDR3 covers 13 residues. Germline CDR1 reads GTSNPN; CDR2 reads SVGIG (reference sequence). V was shortened by 8 bases and J by 2 bases, with 14 bases between the two germline ends. Here the CDR3 reads CALASELTDTQYF. The sequenced part of the CDR3 DNA is TGTGCCCTTGCTTCCGAACTCACAGATACG.

As for this clone: Coverage ceases 3 residues before the CDR3 finishes, and the germline J gene fills in the end. The V gene is TRBV19, the J gene TRBJ1-5; D is perhaps TRBD1 (5 bases). Trimming removed 3 bases at V and 2 bases at J, with 14 bases between. CDR1 and CDR2 (germline): LNHDA, SQIVND (reference sequence). The CDR3 extends over 16 amino acids. The sequenced part of the CDR3 DNA is TGTGCCAGTAGTATCAGGACACTAACGGGCAATCAGCCC. It translates to CASSIRTLTGNQP. The full CDR3 sequence reads CASSIRTLTGNQPQHF.

This clone was seen many times. The read falls 3 residues short of the CDR3 end, and the missing part is taken from the germline J gene. The genes are TRBV4-1 and TRBJ2-5, with 11 bases matching TRBD2. V trimming: 0 bases; J trimming: 2 bases; junction bases outside the gene matches: 5. Germline V gene sequence: CDR1 MGHRA, CDR2 YSYEKL. The CDR3 consists of 17 residues. This chain's CDR3 is CASSQETSGSGQETQYF. The covered CDR3 bases are TGCGCCAGCAGCCAAGAAACTAGCGGGAGCGGGCAAGAGACC.

Concerning this clone itself: The CDR3 end is not reached by the read, which stops 3 residues before it; the germline J gene fills it in. The rearrangement links TRBV6-2 or TRBV6-3 to TRBJ1-2; TRBD1 agrees at 12 bases. Germline CDR1 MNHEY, CDR2 SVGEGT. V lost 7 bases to trimming and J lost 3 bases; unmatched junction nucleotides: 6. The CDR3 runs to 15 residues. The CDR3 is CASKMGTGGYYGYTF. The sequenced part of the CDR3 DNA is TGTGCCAGCAAGATGGGGACAGGGGGCTACTATGGC.

In regard to this clone: From the germline J gene comes the end of the CDR3, since the read stops 3 residues before it. The chain has TRBV30 and TRBJ2-2, with D possibly TRBD1 on 5 matching bases. CDR1 and CDR2 from the germline V gene are GTSNPN and SVGIG (reference sequence). This CDR3 has 14 residues. The germline V and J ends were trimmed by 8 bases and 0 bases, with 13 bases remaining between them. The sequenced part of the CDR3 DNA is TGTGCCAGTTACAGGATAGCGAACACCGGGGAG. This sequence encodes CASYRIANTGE. The full CDR3 sequence reads CASYRIANTGELFF.